The sequence of this T cell receptor beta chain was determined in a study of blood T cell repertoires in COVID-19. Study processing details: Amplifying reference gene primers gave estimates of nucleated cell counts. Profiling relied on immunoSEQ multiplex PCR, and the TCRdb table lists in-frame clones only, not all of them. The DNA gave D and trimming, while V, J and clone size come from that table. The table lists 100,000 to 120,000 clones, 65% to 90% of them singletons, with approximately 17% in the top ten. The germline V gene has CDR1 SGHTA and CDR2 FQGNSA. This CDR3 is built from 13 residues. V shed 5 bases and J shed 2 bases, with 9 bases lying between them.

This clonotype originated in a woman aged 55-69 years with acute or convalescent COVID-19. The V gene is TRBV7-2, the J gene TRBJ1-2; D is possibly TRBD1 (5 bases). The material sequenced was peripheral blood. The CDR3 loop is CASSRRGNYGYTF. In DNA form, the CDR3 reads TGTGCCAGCAGCCGGAGGGGCAACTATGGCTACACCTTC.